This T cell receptor beta chain derives from a study of OX40 agonist ivuxolimab in advanced cancers. Overall study context: Participants averaged approximately 61 years of age (range about 23 to 90) and were 82.7% male.

Study findings and constraints: At 0.1 to 3.0 mg/kg and by week 6, clonal expansion occurred in CD4+ and CD8+ blood T cells.

Autoimmune disease history or systemic immunosuppression meant exclusion. Worth noting for this clone: Antigen: not known. Other nucleotide sequences from this sample produce the same CDR3.

Assay: immunoSEQ multiplex PCR; the TCRdb copy retains only in-frame clones and omits some. In the table there are under 90,000 clones, approximately 89% of which are singletons. Sequences were derived from CD4+ or CD8+ T cells sorted from blood, sampled in a trial of the OX40 agonist ivuxolimab. This clonotype was sampled from an adult with an advanced solid tumor such as melanoma, head and neck, liver or kidney cancer.

The CDR3 DNA is TGTGCCAGCAGTGGACGGGACAGGGGCGCTGAAGCTTTCTTT. This sequence encodes CASSGRDRGAEAFF. J is TRBJ1-1 and V is TRBV2; TRBD1 matches at 10 bases. Germline V gives CDR1 SNHLY, CDR2 FYNNEI. Trimming at V came to 4 bases and at J to 6 bases, leaving 5 bases not matched to a gene. The CDR3 runs 14 residues.